These T cell receptor beta chains were read from a single sample in a study of patients and donors after allogeneic stem cell transplantation. TCRdb analysed the RT-PCR reads with MiXCR anew, one entry per CDR3 protein. The sample shows about 960,000 distinct CDR3 sequences, more than 15% of them seen only once. The sequencing sample was made of blood, either unsorted or a sorted T cell fraction (not recorded which). The receptors shown here come from a human donor who was either an allogeneic HSCT recipient or a stem cell or donor lymphocyte infusion donor (not recorded which). It is not recorded whose cells these are; they may come from a transplant donor. The CDR3 runs from the conserved cysteine through the conserved F or W. D genes are given only for firm matches. Clone size appears in some rows only: once, few, many, or a class for an expanded clone.

TRBV5-1	TRBJ1-2	-	-	TGCGCCAGCAGCTTCGGGGACGATGGCTACACCTTC	CASSFGDDGYTF
TRBV7-9	TRBJ2-7	-	few	TGTGCCAGCAGCCTTTCGAGAGGGTTCGAGCAGTACTTC	CASSLSRGFEQYF
TRBV11-2	TRBJ1-2	-	-	TGTGCCAGCAGCTTCCGGTATGGCTACACCTTC	CASSFRYGYTF
TRBV3-1	TRBJ2-1	TRBD2	few	TGTGCCAGCAGCCGCGGGAGAAGCTCCTACAATGAGCAGTTCTTC	CASSRGRSSYNEQFF
TRBV29-1	TRBJ2-4	-	few	TGCAGCGTTGTCTCAGCCAAAAACATTCAGTACTTC	CSVVSAKNIQYF
TRBV25-1	TRBJ1-2	TRBD1	few	TGTGCCAGCAGTGAACCCGCCGGACAGGGGAACTATGGCTACACCTTC	CASSEPAGQGNYGYTF
TRBV14	TRBJ1-1	-	-	TGTGCCAGCAGCCCTCTACGGGACAAAGCTTTCTTT	CASSPLRDKAFF
TRBV18	TRBJ2-3	-	few	TGTGCCAGCTCACCACTTTCGAGCACAGATACGCAGTATTTT	CASSPLSSTDTQYF
TRBV18	TRBJ2-1	-	-	TGTGCCAGCTCAATAAACCGGGACAATGAGCAGTTCTTC	CASSINRDNEQFF
TRBV5-1	TRBJ2-5	-	few	TGCGCCAGCAGCTTGGGCGGTACCGGCACGAAAGAGACCCAGTACTTC	CASSLGGTGTKETQYF
TRBV18	TRBJ2-1	-	few	TGTGCCAGCTCACCACAGCTGGAGCAGTTCTTC	CASSPQLEQFF
TRBV20-1	TRBJ2-3	TRBD2	few	TGCAGTGCTGAGTGGGAGGGGATGGCAGATACGCAGTATTTT	CSAEWEGMADTQYF
TRBV6-1	TRBJ1-1	-	-	TGTGCCAGCAGTGTAACAGTCACGAACACTGAAGCTTTCTTT	CASSVTVTNTEAFF
TRBV4-1	TRBJ2-7	TRBD2	-	TGCGCCAGCAGCCAAGGCCCCCATTTAGCGGGAGGGCCCGAGCAGTACTTC	CASSQGPHLAGGPEQYF
TRBV4-2	TRBJ1-3	TRBD1	-	TGTGCCCGTACCAACCGCAGGGGGCGAGATGGAAACACCATATATTTT	CARTNRRGRDGNTIYF
TRBV20-1	TRBJ2-1	-	few	TGCAGTGCTAGAGATCGAGTGGATCCTTACAATGAGCAGTTCTTC	CSARDRVDPYNEQFF
TRBV11-2	TRBJ1-3	-	once	TGTGCCAGCAGCTTGGGACAAGCTCTGGAAAACACCATATATTTT	CASSLGQALENTIYF
TRBV12-3/TRBV12-4	TRBJ1-1	-	many	TGTGCCAGCAGTTTGGCCAGGGTCCGGACTGAAGCTTTCTTT	CASSLARVRTEAFF
TRBV27	TRBJ1-5	TRBD1	few	TGTGCCAGCAGTTTGGTAGGGGGCGGGGGCAATCAGCCCCAGCATTTT	CASSLVGGGGNQPQHF
TRBV7-3	TRBJ2-1	-	-	TGTGCCAGCAGCTTATCAGGGATCAATGAGCAGTTCTTC	CASSLSGINEQFF
TRBV18	TRBJ2-5	-	few	TGTGCCAGCTCACGAGACGAGACACGGGCGACCCAGTACTTC	CASSRDETRATQYF
TRBV4-3	TRBJ2-4	-	-	TGCGCCAGCAGCCAAGGAGCAGATAGAGCCAAAAACATTCAGTACTTC	CASSQGADRAKNIQYF
TRBV5-1	TRBJ2-7	-	-	TGCGCCAGCAGTGGCAGTACAGCTAACTACGAGCAGTACTTC	CASSGSTANYEQYF
TRBV2	TRBJ2-2	TRBD1	many	TGTGCCAGCAGCGGACAGGGGAACACCGGGGAGCTGTTTTTT	CASSGQGNTGELFF
TRBV15	TRBJ2-7	-	few	TGTGCCACCAGCAGGCCGGACACGGGACACTTATACGAGCAGTACTTC	CATSRPDTGHLYEQYF
TRBV27	TRBJ1-2	-	few	TGTGCCAGCAGGACAGCTAGTAACCGTAACTATGGCTACACCTTC	CASRTASNRNYGYTF
TRBV12-3/TRBV12-4	TRBJ2-3	-	-	TGTGCCAGCAGTTCAGGGACCCGCAGACTCACAGATACGCAGTATTTT	CASSSGTRRLTDTQYF
TRBV6-5	TRBJ2-1	-	-	TGTGCCAGCAGTTATGGCAGGGTCCTTGAGCAGTTCTTC	CASSYGRVLEQFF
TRBV5-1	TRBJ2-2	-	few	TGCGCCAGCAGCCCCGGGGAGGGCAGGGGAACCGGGGAGCTGTTTTTT	CASSPGEGRGTGELFF
TRBV24-1	TRBJ2-5	TRBD1	few	TGTGCCACTAGGGACAGGGCCCAAGAGACCCAGTACTTC	CATRDRAQETQYF
TRBV6-5	TRBJ2-2	-	-	TGTGCCAGCAGTACTCGTCCTACCGGGGAGCTGTTTTTT	CASSTRPTGELFF
TRBV20-1	TRBJ2-7	TRBD1	-	TGCAGTGCTAGCCCCCGGGACAGGGTGCTGGTCTACGAGCAGTACTTC	CSASPRDRVLVYEQYF
TRBV9	TRBJ1-2	TRBD1	many	TGTGCCAGCAGCTCCTCGGACAGGGTTGAAGGCTACACCTTC	CASSSSDRVEGYTF
TRBV7-3	TRBJ2-7	TRBD2	-	TGTGCCAGCACTCCGGGCGGGAGAGGTTCCTACGAGCAGTACTTC	CASTPGGRGSYEQYF
TRBV12-5	TRBJ2-7	TRBD2	few	TGTGCTAGTGGTCTCACTGGACTAGCGGGTCCTAGCTCCTACGAGCAGTACTTC	CASGLTGLAGPSSYEQYF